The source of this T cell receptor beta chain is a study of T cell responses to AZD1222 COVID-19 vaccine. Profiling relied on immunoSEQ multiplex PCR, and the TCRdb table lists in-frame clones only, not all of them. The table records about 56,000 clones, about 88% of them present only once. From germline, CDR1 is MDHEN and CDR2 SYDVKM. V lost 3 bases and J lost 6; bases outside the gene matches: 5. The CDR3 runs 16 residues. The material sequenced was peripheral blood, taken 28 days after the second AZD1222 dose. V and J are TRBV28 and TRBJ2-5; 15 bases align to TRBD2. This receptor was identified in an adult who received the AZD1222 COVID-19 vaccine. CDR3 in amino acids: CASSFSGLAGGKTQYF. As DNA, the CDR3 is TGTGCCAGCAGTTTCAGCGGACTAGCGGGAGGGAAGACCCAGTACTTC. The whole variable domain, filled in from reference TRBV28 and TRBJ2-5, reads DVKVTQSSRYLVKRTGEKVFLECVQDMDHENMFWYRQDPGLGLRLIYFSYDVKMKEKGDIPEGYSVSREKKERFSLILESASTNQTSMYLCASSFSGLAGGKTQYFGPGTRLLVL.